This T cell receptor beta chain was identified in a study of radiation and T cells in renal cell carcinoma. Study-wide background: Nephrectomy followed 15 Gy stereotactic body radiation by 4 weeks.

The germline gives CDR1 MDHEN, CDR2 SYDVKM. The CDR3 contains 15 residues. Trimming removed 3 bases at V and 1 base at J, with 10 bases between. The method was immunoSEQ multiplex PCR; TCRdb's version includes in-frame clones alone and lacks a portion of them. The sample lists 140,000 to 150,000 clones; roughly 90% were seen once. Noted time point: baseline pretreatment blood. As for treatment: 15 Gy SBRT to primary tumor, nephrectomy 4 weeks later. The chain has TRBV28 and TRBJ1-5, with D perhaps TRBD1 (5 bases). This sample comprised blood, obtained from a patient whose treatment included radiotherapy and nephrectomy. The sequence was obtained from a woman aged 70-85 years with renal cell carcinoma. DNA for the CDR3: TGTGCCAGCAGTTTGGGGGAGGGGAGCAATCAGCCCCAGCATTTT. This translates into CASSLGEGSNQPQHF.